The 29 T cell receptor beta chains below were found in one sample sequenced in a study of shared clonotypes between healthy human individuals. Profiled with immunoSEQ multiplex PCR; TCRdb holds only in-frame clones, not every one. The sample holds some 89,000 clones, around two thirds seen once. Sequencing was performed on memory CD8+ T cells sorted from blood. As to subset: CD45RO+ cells pooled with CCR7-negative TemRA cells. The origin of the receptors is a man aged 30 to 39 in good health.

V and J are TRBV28 and TRBJ1-5; 7 bases fit TRBD1. CDR1 and CDR2 (germline): MDHEN, SYDVKM. This CDR3 is built from 15 residues. Trimming took 2 bases from V and 2 from J; bases not matched to a gene: 3. CDR3 sequence reads: CASSLRGLGNQPQHF. The CDR3 DNA follows: TGTGCCAGCAGTTTAAGGGGGCTGGGCAATCAGCCCCAGCATTTT.

This chain connects TRBV7-3 to TRBJ2-1, with D possibly TRBD1 on 5 matching bases. The CDR3 is 15 residues long. Trimming stripped 4 bases from V and 0 bases from J, with 10 bases between. Germline V gives CDR1 SGHTA, CDR2 FQGTGA. CDR3 sequence (DNA): TGTGCCAGCAGCTCAGACAGTAGCTCCTACAATGAGCAGTTCTTC. Residues: CASSSDSSSYNEQFF.

This chain joins TRBV5-6 and TRBJ1-3; unclear D gene. V was cut by 4 bases and J by 3 bases, with 14 bases left in between. Germline CDR1 and CDR2: SGHDT and YYEEEE. The length of the CDR3 is 15 residues. CDR3 protein: CASSHLGNFGNTIYF. The CDR3 region has the DNA TGTGCCAGCAGCCACCTAGGTAATTTTGGAAACACCATATATTTT.

This clone was recorded only once. The V and J genes are TRBV10-1 and TRBJ2-3, with a tentative D call TRBD1 (5 bases). This CDR3 region has 15 residues. The V and J ends lost 0 bases and 5 bases respectively, with 12 bases between them. Germline values: CDR1 WNHNN, CDR2 SYGVQD (reference sequence). The CDR3 is CASSESPATGDTQYF. DNA for the CDR3: TGCGCCAGCAGTGAGTCTCCCGCTACAGGAGATACGCAGTATTTT.

This clone was recorded a few times. V usage is TRBV15 and J usage is TRBJ1-5, with a tentative D call TRBD1 (5 bases). CDR3 length: 16 residues. In germline, CDR1 is LNHNV, CDR2 YYDKDF (reference sequence). V was clipped by 4 bases and J by 2 bases, with 15 bases between them. CDR3 residues: CATSTKYQGGNQPQHF. The CDR3 DNA follows: TGTGCCACCAGCACAAAATACCAGGGCGGCAATCAGCCCCAGCATTTT.

The chain employs TRBV7-2 and TRBJ2-1; 7 bases map to TRBD1. Germline values: CDR1 SGHTA, CDR2 FQGNSA. Germline trimming cut 3 bases from V and 5 bases from J; bases unmatched to any gene: 13. The CDR3 loop spans 17 amino acids. For the CDR3, the DNA is TGTGCCAGCAGCTTCGGGACAGCCATTTTAAGGGACAATGAGCAGTTCTTC. Protein sequence: CASSFGTAILRDNEQFF. Together with reference TRBV7-2 and TRBJ2-1, the CDR3 gives the full variable domain: GAGVSQSPSNKVTEKGKDVELRCDPISGHTALYWYRQSLGQGLEFLIYFQGNSAPDKSGLPSDRFSAERTGGSVSTLTIQRTQQEDSAVYLCASSFGTAILRDNEQFFGPGTRLTVL.

The gene calls are TRBV4-3 and TRBJ2-2; 14 bases match TRBD2. This CDR3 has 16 amino acids. The germline V gene encodes CDR1 LGHNA and CDR2 YSLEER. J gave up 5 bases and V 8 bases, and 7 bases lay outside the gene matches. CDR3 residues: CASGGLAGAGTGELFF. In DNA, the CDR3 is TGCGCCAGCGGGGGACTAGCGGGAGCTGGTACCGGGGAGCTGTTTTTT.

The table lists this clone with a count of one. J is TRBJ2-2 and V is TRBV25-1; unclear D gene. In germline, CDR1 is MGHDK, CDR2 SYGVNS. Deletions cut 6 bases from V and 3 bases from J, with 14 bases between. This CDR3 contains 15 residues. The CDR3 loop is CASRSVGLDTGELFF. The CDR3 DNA reads as TGTGCCAGCAGATCAGTTGGCTTGGACACCGGGGAGCTGTTTTTT.

The chain couples TRBV4-2 to TRBJ2-1; 11 positions agree with TRBD2. CDR3 length equals 18 residues. CDR1 is LGHNA, CDR2 YNFKEQ, per germline. The V gene end was trimmed by 1 base and the J gene end by 4 bases; junction bases not matched to a gene: 9. CDR3 sequence (DNA): TGTGCCAGCAGCCAAGCTCAGGGGCTAGCGGGAGGATACAATGAGCAGTTCTTC. Encoded protein: CASSQAQGLAGGYNEQFF.

This clone was counted once. The genes are TRBV11-1 and TRBJ2-3; 7 bases are shared with TRBD2. CDR3 length: 15 amino acids. Unmatched junction bases numbered 6, after V lost 4 bases and J lost 2 bases. Per the germline V gene, CDR1 is SGHAT and CDR2 is FQDESV (reference sequence). CDR3 loop: CASSSTSVYTDTQYF. DNA of the CDR3: TGTGCCAGCAGCTCCACTAGCGTGTACACAGATACGCAGTATTTT.

CDR3 coding DNA: TGCAGCTTCCAGGTGATCGGGAATGAGCAGTTCTTC. Encoded protein: CSFQVIGNEQFF. J is TRBJ2-1 and V is TRBV29-1, with D uncertain. The V and J ends lost 8 bases and 7 bases respectively, with 15 bases between them. CDR1 and CDR2 from the germline V gene are SQVTM and ANQGSEA. This CDR3 has 12 residues.

The chain links TRBV27 to TRBJ2-3; no definite D call. The V end was cut by 5 bases, the J end by 4 bases, with 13 bases between. This CDR3 contains 14 residues. CDR1 is MNHEY, CDR2 SMNVEV, per germline (reference sequence). CDR3 region: CASSLETASDTQYF. Here the CDR3 DNA reads TGTGCCAGCAGTCTTGAAACCGCGTCAGATACGCAGTATTTT.

This clone came up a few times. The chain combines TRBV7-6 with TRBJ2-1; the D is unclear. In germline, CDR1 is SGHVS, CDR2 FNYEAQ. Trimming left V 5 bases short and J 2 bases short, with 13 bases between. CDR3 size: 15 residues. The chain's CDR3 is CASSKDPGPYNEQFF. The DNA for the CDR3 is TGTGCCAGCAGCAAGGACCCTGGCCCCTACAATGAGCAGTTCTTC.

This clone is deemed large (0.1 to 1%). The CDR3 loop is CAIRDLSYEQYF. CDR3 bases: TGTGCCATCAGGGATCTATCCTACGAGCAGTACTTC. The genes are TRBV10-3 and TRBJ2-7; D unresolved. Germline assignment: CDR1 ENHRY and CDR2 SYGVKD. V lost 6 bases and J lost 1, with 7 bases in between. This CDR3 has 12 residues.

J is TRBJ1-2 and V is TRBV5-1; D is unresolved. Trimming took 7 bases from V and 3 from J, leaving 16 bases between them. The CDR3 length is 14 residues. Per the germline V gene, CDR1 is SGHRS and CDR2 is YFSETQ. The CDR3 nucleotides are TGCGCCAGCGCAGGAGGAGGGCGCGACTATGGCTACACCTTC. Its protein product is CASAGGGRDYGYTF. The whole variable domain, remainder taken from reference TRBV5-1 and TRBJ1-2, is KAGVTQTPRYLIKTRGQQVTLSCSPISGHRSVSWYQQTPGQGLQFLFEYFSETQRNKGNFPGRFSGRQFSNSRSEMNVSTLELGDSALYLCASAGGGRDYGYTFGSGTRLTVV.

Here the CDR3 DNA reads TGTGCCAGCAGTCCACCGGACGCGGGAGCTAATGAGCAGTTCTTC. Its protein product is CASSPPDAGANEQFF. The chain carries TRBV7-3 and TRBJ2-1; 7 bases match TRBD2. Germline trimming cut 6 bases from V and 7 bases from J; bases unmatched to any gene: 12. From germline, CDR1 is SGHTA and CDR2 FQGTGA. The CDR3 length is 15 residues.

This chain joins TRBV2 and TRBJ2-1; 7 bases agree with TRBD2. Germline trimming cut 5 bases from V and 4 bases from J; bases unmatched to any gene: 2. This CDR3 is 13 amino acids long. Germline CDR1 and CDR2: SNHLY and FYNNEI. CDR3 in DNA: TGTGCCAGCAGTCAGCGGGAATACAATGAGCAGTTCTTC. This sequence encodes CASSQREYNEQFF.

The chain employs TRBV10-1 and TRBJ1-4; D not resolved. The V end lost 0 bases, the J end lost 5 bases, and 7 bases lay between the germline ends. This CDR3 is 14 amino acids long. Germline assignment: CDR1 WNHNN and CDR2 SYGVQD (reference sequence). The CDR3 nucleotides are TGCGCCAGCAGTGAGTCGTATGGAAATGAAAAACTGTTTTTT. Translation gives CASSESYGNEKLFF.

The chain combines TRBV7-9 with TRBJ2-7; 8 nucleotides align to TRBD2. This CDR3 is built from 15 residues. The trim removed 4 bases at V and 5 bases at J, leaving 10 bases unmatched. Germline CDR1 and CDR2: SEHNR and FQNEAQ (reference sequence). The CDR3 bases are TGTGCCAGCAGCTCCCCCAGCGGGAGCCCCCACGAGCAGTACTTC. Translation gives CASSSPSGSPHEQYF. The entire variable domain, with the rest obtained from reference TRBV7-9 and TRBJ2-7, is as follows: DTGVSQNPRHKITKRGQNVTFRCDPISEHNRLYWYRQTLGQGPEFLTYFQNEAQLEKSRLLSDRFSAERPKGSFSTLEIQRTEQGDSAMYLCASSSPSGSPHEQYFGPGTRLTVT.

The genes are TRBV5-1 and TRBJ2-3; 10 bases fit TRBD2. With V trimmed by 5 bases and J by 0 bases, 6 bases remained unmatched. The CDR3 totals 16 residues. Germline V gene data show CDR1 as SGHRS and CDR2 as YFSETQ. This CDR3 is CASSQELAGSTDTQYF. The CDR3 DNA follows: TGCGCCAGCAGTCAAGAACTAGCGGGAAGCACAGATACGCAGTATTTT. Combining the CDR3 with reference TRBV5-1 and TRBJ2-3 gives the whole variable domain KAGVTQTPRYLIKTRGQQVTLSCSPISGHRSVSWYQQTPGQGLQFLFEYFSETQRNKGNFPGRFSGRQFSNSRSEMNVSTLELGDSALYLCASSQELAGSTDTQYFGPGTRLTVL.

The chain employs TRBV10-3 and TRBJ2-3; 7 bases are shared with TRBD2. The CDR3 loop spans 16 amino acids. Germline V gene data show CDR1 as ENHRY and CDR2 as SYGVKD. The V and J ends lost 0 bases and 4 bases, in that order; junction bases with no gene match: 7. CDR3 DNA sequence: TGTGCCATCAGTGAGTCAATGGCGGGAGTCCCAGATACGCAGTATTTT. Translation gives CAISESMAGVPDTQYF.

This chain joins TRBV29-1 and TRBJ2-5; D remains ambiguous. The CDR3 length is 11 residues. CDR1 and CDR2 from the germline V gene are SQVTM and ANQGSEA. V lost 2 bases, J lost 5 bases, and 6 bases lay in between. DNA for the CDR3: TGCAGCGTTGAATACGGGGAGACCCAGTACTTC. Translated, it gives CSVEYGETQYF. Based on the CDR3 plus reference TRBV29-1 and TRBJ2-5, the full variable domain is SAVISQKPSRDICQRGTSLTIQCQVDSQVTMMFWYRQQPGQSLTLIATANQGSEATYESGFVIDKFPISRPNLTFSTLTVSNMSPEDSSIYLCSVEYGETQYFGPGTRLLVL.

The genes are TRBV7-9 and TRBJ2-3, with D unclear. In germline, CDR1 is SEHNR, CDR2 FQNEAQ (reference sequence). Trimming cost V 2 bases and J 10 bases, with 13 bases left between them. The CDR3 runs to 13 residues. The CDR3 DNA reads as TGTGCCAGCAGCTTACCTAGTTCCCTTGCGCAGTATTTT. It translates to CASSLPSSLAQYF.

This clone occurred a few times. The chain is built from TRBV5-1 and TRBJ2-7, with a weak D call TRBD1 (6 bases). The CDR3 loop spans 16 amino acids. Trimming stripped 0 bases from V and 4 bases from J, with 17 bases between. The germline V gene has CDR1 SGHRS and CDR2 YFSETQ. The CDR3, as DNA: TGCGCCAGCAGCTTGGCCCCTAGACAGGCTGAGTACGAGCAGTACTTC. Protein sequence: CASSLAPRQAEYEQYF. Using reference TRBV5-1 and TRBJ2-7 for the parts outside the CDR3, the full variable domain is KAGVTQTPRYLIKTRGQQVTLSCSPISGHRSVSWYQQTPGQGLQFLFEYFSETQRNKGNFPGRFSGRQFSNSRSEMNVSTLELGDSALYLCASSLAPRQAEYEQYFGPGTRLTVT.

In this sample, this clone turned up a few times. The rearrangement links TRBV7-9 to TRBJ2-1, with 11 bases lining up with TRBD2. The CDR3 is 15 residues long. V shed 5 bases, J shed 8 bases, and the junction held 8 bases outside the gene matches. The germline V gene has CDR1 SEHNR and CDR2 FQNEAQ (reference sequence). Here the CDR3 DNA reads TGTGCCAGCAGCCCAACTAGCGGGAGTGGCGATGAGCAGTTCTTC. This translates into CASSPTSGSGDEQFF.

This chain uses TRBV10-3 with TRBJ2-1; TRBD2 matches 8 bases. Per the germline V gene, CDR1 is ENHRY and CDR2 is SYGVKD. The CDR3 contains 14 residues. The ends lost 8 bases at V and 7 bases at J; junction bases unmatched: 10. The CDR3 DNA reads as TGTGCCATCGACACTAGCGGAGTCGGGAATGAGCAGTTCTTC. This sequence encodes CAIDTSGVGNEQFF.

CDR3 amino acids: CASSVTGGSFNGYTF. DNA for the CDR3: TGTGCCAGCAGCGTAACCGGTGGGAGTTTCAATGGCTACACCTTC. This chain joins TRBV7-9 and TRBJ1-2; D not certain. The germline gives CDR1 SEHNR, CDR2 FQNEAQ (reference sequence). Trimming left V 5 bases short and J 6 bases short, with 19 bases between. The CDR3 totals 15 residues.

This clone was seen a few times. Other DNA sequences of this sample code for an identical CDR3. The rearrangement joins TRBV15 to TRBJ2-7, with no clear D. Germline V gene data show CDR1 as LNHNV and CDR2 as YYDKDF (reference sequence). V lost 0 bases to trimming and J lost 1 base, with 4 bases between them. The CDR3 extends over 13 amino acids. CDR3 bases: TGTGCCACCAGCAGAGACAGATCCTACGAGCAGTACTTC. Its protein product is CATSRDRSYEQYF.

The CDR3 reads CASSPGDEQFF. In nucleotides, the CDR3 is TGTGCCAGCTCCCCGGGAGATGAGCAGTTCTTC. J is TRBJ2-1 and V is TRBV6-5; a weak D match, TRBD2 (6 bases). The CDR3 is made up of 11 amino acids. Germline V gene data show CDR1 as MNHEY and CDR2 as SVGAGI. V lost 8 bases to trimming and J lost 8 bases, with 10 bases between them.